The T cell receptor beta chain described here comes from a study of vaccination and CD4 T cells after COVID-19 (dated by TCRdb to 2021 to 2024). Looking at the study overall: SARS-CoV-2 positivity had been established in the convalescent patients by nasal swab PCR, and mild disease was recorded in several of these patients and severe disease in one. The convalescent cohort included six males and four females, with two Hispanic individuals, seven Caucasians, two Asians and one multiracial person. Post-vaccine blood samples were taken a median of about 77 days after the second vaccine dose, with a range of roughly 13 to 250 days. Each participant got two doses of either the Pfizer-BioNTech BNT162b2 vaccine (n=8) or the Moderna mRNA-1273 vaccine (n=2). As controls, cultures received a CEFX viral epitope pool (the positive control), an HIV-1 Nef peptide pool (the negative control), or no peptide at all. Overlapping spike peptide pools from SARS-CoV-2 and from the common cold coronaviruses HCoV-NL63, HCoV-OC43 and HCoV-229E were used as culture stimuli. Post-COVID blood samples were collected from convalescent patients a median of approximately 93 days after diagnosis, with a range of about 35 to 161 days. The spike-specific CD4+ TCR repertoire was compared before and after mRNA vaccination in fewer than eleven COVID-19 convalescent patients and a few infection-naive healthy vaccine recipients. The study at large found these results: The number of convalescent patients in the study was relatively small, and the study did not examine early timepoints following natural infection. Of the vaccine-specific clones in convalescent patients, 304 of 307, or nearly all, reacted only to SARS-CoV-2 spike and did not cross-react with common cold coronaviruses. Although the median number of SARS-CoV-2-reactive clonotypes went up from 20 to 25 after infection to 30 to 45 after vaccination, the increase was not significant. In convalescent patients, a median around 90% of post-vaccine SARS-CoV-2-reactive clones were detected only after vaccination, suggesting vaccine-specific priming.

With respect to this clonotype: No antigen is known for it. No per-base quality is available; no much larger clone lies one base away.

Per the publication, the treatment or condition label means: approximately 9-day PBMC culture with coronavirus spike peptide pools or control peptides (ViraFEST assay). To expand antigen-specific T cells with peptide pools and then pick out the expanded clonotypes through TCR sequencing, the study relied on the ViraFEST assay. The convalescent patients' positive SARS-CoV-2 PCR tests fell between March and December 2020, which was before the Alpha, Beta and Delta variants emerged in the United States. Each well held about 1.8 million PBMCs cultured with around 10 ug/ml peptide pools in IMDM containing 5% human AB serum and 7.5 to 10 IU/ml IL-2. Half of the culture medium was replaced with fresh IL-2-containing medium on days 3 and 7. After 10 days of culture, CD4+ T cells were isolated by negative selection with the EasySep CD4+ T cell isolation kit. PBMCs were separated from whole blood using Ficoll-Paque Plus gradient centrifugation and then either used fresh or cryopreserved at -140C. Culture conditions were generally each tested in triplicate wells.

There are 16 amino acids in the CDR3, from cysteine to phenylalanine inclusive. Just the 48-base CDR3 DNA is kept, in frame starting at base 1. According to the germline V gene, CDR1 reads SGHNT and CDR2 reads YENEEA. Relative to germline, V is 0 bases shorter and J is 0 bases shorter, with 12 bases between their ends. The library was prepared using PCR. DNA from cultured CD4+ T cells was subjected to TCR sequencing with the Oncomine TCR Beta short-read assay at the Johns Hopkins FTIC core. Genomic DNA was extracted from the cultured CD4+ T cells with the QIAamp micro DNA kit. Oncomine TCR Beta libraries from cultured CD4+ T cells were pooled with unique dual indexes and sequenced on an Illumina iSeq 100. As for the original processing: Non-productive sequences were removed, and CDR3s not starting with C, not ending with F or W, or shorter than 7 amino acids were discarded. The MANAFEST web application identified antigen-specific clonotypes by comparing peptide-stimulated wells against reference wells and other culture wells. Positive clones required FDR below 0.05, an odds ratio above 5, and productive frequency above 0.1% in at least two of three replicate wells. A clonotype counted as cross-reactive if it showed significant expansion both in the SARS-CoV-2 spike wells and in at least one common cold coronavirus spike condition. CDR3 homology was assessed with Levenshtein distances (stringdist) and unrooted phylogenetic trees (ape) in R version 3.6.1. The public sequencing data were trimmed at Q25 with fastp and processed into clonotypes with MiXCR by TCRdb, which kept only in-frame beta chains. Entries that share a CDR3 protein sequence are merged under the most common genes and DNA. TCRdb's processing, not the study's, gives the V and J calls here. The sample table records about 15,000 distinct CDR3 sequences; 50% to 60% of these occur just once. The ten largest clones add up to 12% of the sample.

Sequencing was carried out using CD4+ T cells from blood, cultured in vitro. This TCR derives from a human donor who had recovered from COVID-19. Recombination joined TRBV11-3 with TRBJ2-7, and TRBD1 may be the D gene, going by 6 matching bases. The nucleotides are TGTGCCAGCAGCTTAGAATCCAGGGGTCCCTCCTACGAGCAGTACTTC. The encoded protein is CASSLESRGPSYEQYF.